Each of the 22 T cell receptor beta chains below was sequenced from the same sample in a study of blood T cell repertoires in COVID-19. The repertoire was sequenced with immunoSEQ multiplex PCR; TCRdb's copy has only in-frame clones and lacks some. The table lists about 200,000 clones, roughly 84% of them singletons. The sample comprised peripheral blood. The source is a woman in her forties who had recovered from COVID-19.

The V and J genes are TRBV6-5 and TRBJ2-1, with 10 bases matching TRBD1. Germline lookup yields CDR1 MNHEY and CDR2 SVGAGI. This CDR3 has 14 residues. J lost 8 bases, V lost 5 bases, and 6 bases had no gene match. CDR3 loop: CASSQGQGNDEQFF. In DNA form, the CDR3 reads TGTGCCAGCAGTCAGGGACAGGGGAACGATGAGCAGTTCTTC.

The chain uses TRBV5-1 and TRBJ2-1, with TRBD1 matching 8 bases. Germline V gene lookup returns CDR1 SGHRS and CDR2 YFSETQ. The CDR3 totals 14 residues. Trimming cost V 0 bases and J 7 bases; bases outside gene matches: 3. CDR3 in DNA: TGCGCCAGCAGCTTGGGACAGGGGTCGAATGAGCAGTTCTTC. Its translation: CASSLGQGSNEQFF.

V and J are TRBV5-1 and TRBJ2-1; 15 positions match TRBD2. Germline V gives CDR1 SGHRS, CDR2 YFSETQ. With V trimmed by 4 bases and J by 0 bases, 8 bases remained unmatched. This CDR3 is 19 amino acids long. The DNA of the CDR3 is TGCGCCAGCAGCAGAGCCGGGACTAGCGGGAGGAGCTCCTACAATGAGCAGTTCTTC. This gives the protein CASSRAGTSGRSSYNEQFF.

The J gene is TRBJ1-6, the V gene TRBV14, with 10 bases that match TRBD1. CDR3 length equals 13 residues. Per the germline V gene, CDR1 is SGHDN and CDR2 is FVKESK. J lost 9 bases, V lost 6 bases, and 2 bases had no gene match. This CDR3 reads CASRGQGTSPLHF. CDR3 nucleotide sequence: TGTGCCAGCAGGGGACAGGGGACTTCACCCCTCCACTTT.

The table lists this clone with a few counts. The CDR3 nucleotides read TGTGCCATCAGTGATAGAGTTAGCGGGAGCTCCTACAATGAGCAGTTCTTC. Translation gives CAISDRVSGSSYNEQFF. V usage is TRBV10-3 and J usage is TRBJ2-1; TRBD2 aligns across 9 bases. V lost 3 bases to trimming and J lost 0 bases; unmatched junction nucleotides: 6. The germline V gene has CDR1 ENHRY and CDR2 SYGVKD. The CDR3 is made up of 17 amino acids.

This sequence joins TRBV13 and TRBJ2-3; 8 bases map to TRBD1. There are 17 residues in the CDR3. With V trimmed by 5 bases and J by 0 bases, 10 bases remained unmatched. CDR1 is PRHDT and CDR2 is FYEKMQ in the germline V gene (reference sequence). The CDR3 DNA is TGTGCCAGCAGCCCCGGACAGGGTGGAACTAGCACAGATACGCAGTATTTT. This codes for CASSPGQGGTSTDTQYF.

The V and J genes are TRBV18 and TRBJ2-2, with TRBD1 matching over 7 bases. V dropped 3 bases and J dropped 8; count of bases not matched to a gene: 6. The CDR3 is 14 amino acids. Germline CDR1 reads KGHSH; CDR2 reads LQKENI. The chain's CDR3 is CASSPRDSAGELFF. The CDR3 nucleotides read TGTGCCAGCTCACCCCGGGACAGCGCAGGGGAGCTGTTTTTT.

This sequence joins TRBV3-1 (or the pseudogene TRBV3-2) and TRBJ2-5, with D possibly matching TRBD1 (8 bases). Germline lookup yields CDR1 LGHDT and CDR2 YNNKEL (reference sequence). The CDR3 sequence is 15 residues long. V was clipped by 0 bases and J by 4 bases, with 12 bases between them. The DNA for the CDR3 is TGTGCCAGCAGCCAAGATAACAGGGGGGGAGAGACCCAGTACTTC. As protein: CASSQDNRGGETQYF.

J is TRBJ1-1 and V is TRBV28; TRBD1 aligns across 7 bases. V shed 3 bases and J 4 bases; nucleotides not matched to a gene: 8. Germline V gene data show CDR1 as MDHEN and CDR2 as SYDVKM. The CDR3 contains 15 residues. The CDR3 reads CASSLGTVRFTEAFF. The CDR3 DNA is TGTGCCAGCAGTTTGGGGACAGTGAGATTCACTGAAGCTTTCTTT.

The V gene is TRBV7-8, the J gene TRBJ2-1; D call uncertain. The germline V gene has CDR1 SGHVS and CDR2 FQNEAQ. V was pared by 1 base and J by 2 bases, with 9 bases between. The CDR3 consists of 15 residues. DNA for the CDR3: TGTGCCAGCAGCTTAGTCCCCCTTACCTACAATGAGCAGTTCTTC. This encodes CASSLVPLTYNEQFF. Full variable domain (outside the CDR3, taken from reference TRBV7-8 and TRBJ2-1): GAGVSQSPRYKVAKRGQDVALRCDPISGHVSLFWYQQALGQGPEFLTYFQNEAQLDKSGLPSDRFFAERPEGSVSTLKIQRTQQEDSAVYLCASSLVPLTYNEQFFGPGTRLTVL.

The V call is TRBV18, the J call TRBJ2-7, with 9 bases fitting TRBD1. The V and J ends lost 3 bases and 7 bases, in that order; junction bases with no gene match: 16. Per the germline V gene, CDR1 is KGHSH and CDR2 is LQKENI. The CDR3 runs 17 residues. CDR3 sequence reads: CASSPRLTGQGADEQYF. CDR3 nucleotide sequence: TGTGCCAGCTCACCTCGATTGACGGGACAGGGCGCGGATGAGCAGTACTTC.

The chain links TRBV9 to TRBJ2-7; TRBD2 matches at 12 bases. This CDR3 is 16 amino acids long. J was trimmed by 7 bases and V by 0 bases; bases with no gene match: 8. CDR1 SGDLS and CDR2 YYNGEE come from the germline V gene. The CDR3 here is CASSVGLAGGPWEQYF. The DNA of the CDR3 is TGTGCCAGCAGCGTAGGTCTAGCGGGAGGGCCGTGGGAGCAGTACTTC. The whole variable domain, remainder taken from reference TRBV9 and TRBJ2-7, is DSGVTQTPKHLITATGQRVTLRCSPRSGDLSVYWYQQSLDQGLQFLIQYYNGEERAKGNILERFSAQQFPDLHSELNLSSLELGDSALYFCASSVGLAGGPWEQYFGPGTRLTVT.

This clone was seen only once. The chain recombines TRBV2 with TRBJ1-5, with TRBD1 matching 9 bases. The CDR3 spans 18 residues. CDR1 is SNHLY and CDR2 is FYNNEI in the germline V gene. Trimming at V came to 3 bases and at J to 0 bases, leaving 9 bases not matched to a gene. The CDR3 nucleotides are TGTGCCAGCAGTGAGCGACAGGGGGATTTGGTTAGCAATCAGCCCCAGCATTTT. Amino acids: CASSERQGDLVSNQPQHF.

J is TRBJ1-2 and V is TRBV30; D unclear. V lost 1 base and J 1 base, leaving 10 bases between the germline ends. The germline gives CDR1 GTSNPN, CDR2 SVGIG (reference sequence). This CDR3 comprises 14 residues. The CDR3 region is CAWSEQLDNYGYTF. CDR3 in DNA: TGTGCCTGGAGTGAACAGCTTGATAACTATGGCTACACCTTC.

The chain couples TRBV20-1 to TRBJ1-2; 7 positions agree with TRBD1. Trimming cost V 2 bases and J 14 bases; bases outside gene matches: 5. The germline gives CDR1 DFQATT, CDR2 SNEGSKA (reference sequence). The CDR3 totals 10 residues. The CDR3 DNA is TGCAGTGCTAGACGGACAGGCTTAACCTTC. Its protein product is CSARRTGLTF.

The rearrangement joins TRBV24-1 to TRBJ2-1, with 8 bases aligning to TRBD2. Germline V gives CDR1 KGHDR, CDR2 SFDVKD. CDR3 length: 15 amino acids. V lost 6 bases, J lost 1 base, and 4 bases stayed unmatched. The CDR3 reads CATSPGGGSYNEQFF. The DNA of the CDR3 is TGTGCCACCAGTCCCGGGGGGGGTTCCTACAATGAGCAGTTCTTC.

The chain employs TRBV7-9 and TRBJ2-1; 9 bases map to TRBD2. Germline CDR1 SEHNR, CDR2 FQNEAQ (reference sequence). The CDR3 consists of 14 residues. With V trimmed by 5 bases and J by 9 bases, 8 bases remained unmatched. Written as DNA, the CDR3 is TGTGCCAGCAGCCTGTTTGGGACTAGCATTGAGCAGTTCTTC. Its translation is CASSLFGTSIEQFF. Full variable domain (rest looked up from reference TRBV7-9 and TRBJ2-1): DTGVSQNPRHKITKRGQNVTFRCDPISEHNRLYWYRQTLGQGPEFLTYFQNEAQLEKSRLLSDRFSAERPKGSFSTLEIQRTEQGDSAMYLCASSLFGTSIEQFFGPGTRLTVL.

The chain is built from TRBV7-2 and TRBJ2-1; 7 nucleotides align to TRBD2. Germline CDR1 reads SGHTA; CDR2 reads FQGNSA. Trimming at V came to 4 bases and at J to 4 bases, leaving 4 bases not matched to a gene. This CDR3 comprises 14 residues. CDR3: CASSSTSVYNEQFF. In DNA, the CDR3 is TGTGCCAGCAGCTCAACTAGCGTATACAATGAGCAGTTCTTC.

The J gene is TRBJ1-1, the V gene TRBV7-2; D is ambiguous. V was cut by 2 bases and J by 6 bases, with 25 bases left in between. Germline CDR1 and CDR2: SGHTA and FQGNSA. The CDR3 spans 18 residues. The CDR3 DNA reads TGTGCCAGCAGCTTACCTCACCCTTGGACTCACGGTAGCCCTGAAGCTTTCTTT. It encodes CASSLPHPWTHGSPEAFF.

V usage is TRBV7-9 and J usage is TRBJ2-5, with D perhaps TRBD2 (6 bases). V shed 4 bases and J shed 5 bases, with 14 bases lying between them. The CDR3 length is 14 residues. Germline V CDR1 and CDR2: SEHNR, FQNEAQ (reference sequence). The CDR3 is CASSSFTGAETQYF. The CDR3 nucleotides read TGTGCCAGCAGCTCATTCACGGGAGCGGAGACCCAGTACTTC. The full variable domain, with the rest looked up from reference TRBV7-9 and TRBJ2-5, is DTGVSQNPRHKITKRGQNVTFRCDPISEHNRLYWYRQTLGQGPEFLTYFQNEAQLEKSRLLSDRFSAERPKGSFSTLEIQRTEQGDSAMYLCASSSFTGAETQYFGPGTRLLVL.

The chain is built from TRBV2 and TRBJ2-7; D perhaps matches TRBD1 (6 bases). This CDR3 has 16 amino acids. Trimming cost V 5 bases and J 0 bases, with 17 bases left between them. The germline V gene encodes CDR1 SNHLY and CDR2 FYNNEI. CDR3 loop: CASSLQGKLTSYEQYF. The DNA for the CDR3 is TGTGCCAGCAGTTTACAGGGAAAGCTTACCTCCTACGAGCAGTACTTC.

V and J are TRBV14 and TRBJ1-1; 7 nucleotides agree with TRBD1. This CDR3 comprises 16 residues. With V trimmed by 4 bases and J by 1 base, 9 bases remained unmatched. Germline values: CDR1 SGHDN, CDR2 FVKESK. The CDR3 DNA is TGTGCCAGCAGCCTACGGACAGGAAAGGGGAACACTGAAGCTTTCTTT. Translated, it gives CASSLRTGKGNTEAFF.